These T cell receptor beta chains were read from a single sample in a study of cytomegalovirus exposure and HLA in healthy donors. Libraries were prepared by immunoSEQ multiplex PCR; TCRdb keeps only in-frame clonotypes and omits some of them. This table has about 130,000 clones, approximately 95% appearing once. The specimen sequenced was PBMCs. Receptors were obtained from a man between 18 and 29 years old in good health and CMV-seronegative. Each CDR3 is given with its conserved first and last residue. D genes are given only for firm matches. Where a row states a size, it is once, few, many or the class of an expanded clone; other rows omit it.

.,TRBV6-5,TRBJ1-5,15,TRBD1,CASSLGQGLNQPQHF,TGTGCCAGCAGTTTGGGACAGGGACTGAATCAGCCCCAGCATTTT
.,TRBV19,TRBJ2-3,17,TRBD2,CASSINRLAPRTDTQYF,TGTGCCAGTAGTATCAATAGACTAGCGCCTCGCACAGATACGCAGTATTTT
.,TRBV11-3,TRBJ1-2,15,TRBD1,CASSLEPGTGYGYTF,TGTGCCAGCAGCTTAGAACCCGGGACAGGGTATGGCTACACCTTC
.,TRBV5-1,TRBJ2-5,15,TRBD2,CASSEVGTSGETQYF,TGCGCCAGCAGCGAGGTTGGGACTAGCGGAGAGACCCAGTACTTC
.,TRBV9,TRBJ2-7,15,.,CASSVGGTGTYEQYF,TGTGCCAGCAGCGTGGGGGGGACAGGAACCTACGAGCAGTACTTC
.,TRBV7-9,TRBJ2-1,12,.,CASSSLSNEQFF,TGTGCCAGCAGCTCCCTTAGTAATGAGCAGTTCTTC
.,TRBV19,TRBJ2-5,14,.,CASSPTGSVETQYF,TGTGCCAGTAGTCCCACGGGATCCGTGGAGACCCAGTACTTC
.,TRBV13,TRBJ2-7,13,.,CASSPAGYYEQYF,TGTGCCAGCAGCCCCGCAGGTTACTACGAGCAGTACTTC
once,TRBV7-6,TRBJ2-7,15,.,CASSLATGYPYEQYF,TGTGCCAGCAGCTTGGCTACGGGATACCCATACGAGCAGTACTTC
.,TRBV6-5,TRBJ1-3,16,.,CASSYAPRGTGNTIYF,TGTGCCAGCAGTTACGCTCCCAGGGGTACTGGAAACACCATATATTTT
.,TRBV7-9,TRBJ1-1,12,.,CASSLGEGAAFF,TGTGCCAGCAGCTTAGGGGAAGGGGCAGCTTTCTTT
few,TRBV19,TRBJ1-1,14,.,CASTVSPGGTEAFF,TGTGCCAGTACCGTTTCTCCGGGGGGCACTGAAGCTTTCTTT
.,TRBV6-5,TRBJ1-5,15,.,CATRPRSMSNQPQHF,TGTGCCACCCGGCCAAGGAGCATGAGCAATCAGCCCCAGCATTTT
.,TRBV30,TRBJ1-1,13,.,CAWSSGLNTEAFF,TGTGCCTGGAGCTCAGGGCTGAACACTGAAGCTTTCTTT
.,TRBV7-8,TRBJ2-3,15,TRBD2,CASSLGTSGTDTQYF,TGTGCCAGCAGCTTAGGGACTAGCGGGACAGATACGCAGTATTTT
.,TRBV19,TRBJ2-2,16,TRBD2,CASTHQAGENTGELFF,TGTGCCAGTACCCACCAAGCGGGAGAGAACACCGGGGAGCTGTTTTTT
.,TRBV5-1,TRBJ2-3,15,TRBD1,CASSLAGTGGDTQYF,TGCGCCAGCAGCTTGGCCGGGACAGGGGGAGATACGCAGTATTTT
.,TRBV11-2,TRBJ2-7,12,.,CASSLRGYEQYF,TGTGCCAGCAGCCTACGAGGCTACGAGCAGTACTTC
.,TRBV19,TRBJ2-1,15,TRBD2,CATRFELAGGNEQFF,TGTGCCACCCGCTTTGAACTAGCGGGAGGCAATGAGCAGTTCTTC
.,TRBV4-3,TRBJ2-7,16,TRBD2,CASSQEVGLASYEQYF,TGCGCCAGCAGCCAAGAAGTGGGACTAGCGAGCTACGAGCAGTACTTC
.,TRBV9,TRBJ2-7,14,.,CASSVAAGSREQYF,TGTGCCAGCAGCGTAGCAGCGGGCTCTAGAGAGCAGTACTTC
.,TRBV4-2,TRBJ1-2,16,TRBD1,CASSQWGQQTNYGYTF,TGTGCCAGCAGCCAATGGGGACAGCAGACTAACTATGGCTACACCTTC
.,TRBV7-2,TRBJ2-1,15,TRBD1,CASSLGQAIYNEQFF,TGTGCCAGCAGCCTCGGACAGGCAATCTACAATGAGCAGTTCTTC
.,TRBV18,TRBJ1-4,14,.,CASSFTETNEKLFF,TGTGCCAGCTCATTTACAGAAACTAATGAAAAACTGTTTTTT
.,TRBV6-1,TRBJ1-4,14,.,CASSEGAGDEKLFF,TGTGCCAGCAGTGAAGGGGCAGGTGATGAAAAACTGTTTTTT
.,TRBV21-1,TRBJ1-3,17,.,CASSKRDRDLSGNTIYF,TGTGCCAGCAGCAAAAGGGACAGGGACCTCTCTGGAAACACCATATATTTT
.,TRBV29-1,TRBJ2-1,12,.,CSVVPGDNEQFF,TGCAGCGTGGTGCCAGGGGACAATGAGCAGTTCTTC
.,TRBV7-8,TRBJ1-5,18,.,CASSLGLYGITSNQPQHF,TGTGCCAGCAGCTTAGGCTTATACGGGATAACGAGCAATCAGCCCCAGCATTTT
.,TRBV13,TRBJ1-4,15,.,CASSRKEGTREKLFF,TGTGCCAGCAGCCGTAAAGAAGGGACACGGGAAAAACTGTTTTTT
.,TRBV4-3,TRBJ2-1,16,.,CASSQVGGIGGNEQFF,TGCGCCAGCAGCCAAGTCGGCGGGATAGGTGGGAATGAGCAGTTCTTC
.,TRBV28,TRBJ2-1,16,TRBD1,CASSYRGWESYNEQFF,TGTGCCAGCAGTTACAGGGGATGGGAGTCCTACAATGAGCAGTTCTTC
.,TRBV5-4,TRBJ1-1,15,TRBD1,CASSSGGTGVTEAFF,TGTGCCAGCAGCTCGGGAGGGACAGGGGTTACTGAAGCTTTCTTT
.,TRBV5-1,TRBJ2-3,14,.,CASSPGGGGDTQYF,TGCGCCAGCAGCCCTGGGGGGGGCGGGGATACGCAGTATTTT
.,TRBV19,TRBJ1-2,14,.,CASTLINSHYGYTF,TGTGCCAGTACCCTAATCAACAGTCACTATGGCTACACCTTC
.,TRBV11-2,TRBJ2-1,16,.,CASSFPPPSSYNEQFF,TGTGCCAGCAGCTTCCCTCCACCCAGCTCCTACAATGAGCAGTTCTTC
few,TRBV28,TRBJ1-2,16,.,CASSLLVRDVGNGYTF,TGTGCCAGCAGTTTATTGGTCAGGGATGTAGGTAATGGCTACACCTTC
.,TRBV27,TRBJ1-5,16,.,CASSTWAQGSNQPQHF,TGTGCCAGCAGTACCTGGGCCCAGGGGAGCAATCAGCCCCAGCATTTT
.,TRBV5-4,TRBJ1-4,15,.,CASSHTRDKNEKLFF,TGTGCCAGCAGCCACACCAGGGATAAAAATGAAAAACTGTTTTTT
.,TRBV6-1,TRBJ2-2,14,.,CASSEMIVAGELFF,TGTGCCAGCAGTGAGATGATAGTTGCCGGGGAGCTGTTTTTT
.,TRBV30,TRBJ1-5,13,.,CAWSVTGNQPQHF,TGTGCCTGGAGTGTTACAGGGAATCAGCCCCAGCATTTT
.,TRBV5-1,TRBJ1-5,13,.,CASSTGVDQPQHF,TGCGCCAGCAGTACCGGGGTGGATCAGCCCCAGCATTTT
.,TRBV5-8,TRBJ2-1,14,TRBD2,CASSLGLAGNEQFF,TGTGCCAGCAGCTTGGGACTAGCCGGGAATGAGCAGTTCTTC